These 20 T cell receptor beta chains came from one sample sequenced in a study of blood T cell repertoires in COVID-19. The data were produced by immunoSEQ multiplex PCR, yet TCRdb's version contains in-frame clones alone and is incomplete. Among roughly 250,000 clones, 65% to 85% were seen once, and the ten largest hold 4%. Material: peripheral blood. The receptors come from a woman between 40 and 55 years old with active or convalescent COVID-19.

The CDR3 reads CASSLLEPGYEQYF. The CDR3 nucleotides read TGCGCCAGCAGCCTTCTAGAACCCGGCTACGAGCAGTACTTC. The V call is TRBV5-1, the J call TRBJ2-7, with D unclear. Looked up from germline, CDR1 is SGHRS and CDR2 is YFSETQ. This CDR3 has 14 residues. V shed 4 bases and J shed 3 bases, with 14 bases lying between them.

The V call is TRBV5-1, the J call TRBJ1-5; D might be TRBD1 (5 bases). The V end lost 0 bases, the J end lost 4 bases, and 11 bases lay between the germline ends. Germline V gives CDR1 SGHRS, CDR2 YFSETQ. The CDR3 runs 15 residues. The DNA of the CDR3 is TGCGCCAGCAGCTTGGAGGGGAGGCCTAATCAGCCCCAGCATTTT. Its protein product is CASSLEGRPNQPQHF.

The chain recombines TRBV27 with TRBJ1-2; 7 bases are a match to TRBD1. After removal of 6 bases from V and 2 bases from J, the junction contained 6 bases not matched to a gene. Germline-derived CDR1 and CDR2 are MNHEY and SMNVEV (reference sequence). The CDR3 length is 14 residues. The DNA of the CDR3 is TGTGCCAGCAGGTCTACAGGGGTAAACTATGGCTACACCTTC. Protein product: CASRSTGVNYGYTF.

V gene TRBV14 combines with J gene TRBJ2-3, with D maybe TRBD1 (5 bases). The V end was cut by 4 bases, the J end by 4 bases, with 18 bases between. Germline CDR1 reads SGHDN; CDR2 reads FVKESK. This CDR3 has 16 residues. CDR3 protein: CASSPRGRAAADTQYF. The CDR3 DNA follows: TGTGCCAGCAGCCCAAGGGGCAGGGCTGCCGCAGATACGCAGTATTTT.

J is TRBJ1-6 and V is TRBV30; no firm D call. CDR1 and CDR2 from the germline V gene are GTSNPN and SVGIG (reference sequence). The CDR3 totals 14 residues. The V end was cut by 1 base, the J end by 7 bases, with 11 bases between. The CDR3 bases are TGTGCCTGGAGTGCCCCGTCCGCGAATTCACCCCTCCACTTT. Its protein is CAWSAPSANSPLHF.

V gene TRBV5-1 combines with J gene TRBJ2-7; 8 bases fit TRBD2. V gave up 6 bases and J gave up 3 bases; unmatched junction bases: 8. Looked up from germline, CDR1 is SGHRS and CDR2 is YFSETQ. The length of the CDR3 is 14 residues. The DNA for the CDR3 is TGCGCCAGCAAACCGGGACTAGGTGTCTACGAGCAGTACTTC. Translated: CASKPGLGVYEQYF.

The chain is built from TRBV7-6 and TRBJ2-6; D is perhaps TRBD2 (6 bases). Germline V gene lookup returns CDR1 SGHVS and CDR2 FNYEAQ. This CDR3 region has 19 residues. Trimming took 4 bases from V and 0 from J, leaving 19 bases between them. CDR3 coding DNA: TGTGCCAGCAGCTCGCGTGGGGGGTGGCGCGGCTCTGGGGCCAACGTCCTGACTTTC. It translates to CASSSRGGWRGSGANVLTF. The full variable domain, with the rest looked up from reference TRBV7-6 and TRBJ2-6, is GAGVSQSPRYKVTKRGQDVALRCDPISGHVSLYWYRQALGQGPEFLTYFNYEAQQDKSGLPNDRFSAERPEGSISTLTIQRTEQRDSAMYRCASSSRGGWRGSGANVLTFGAGSRLTVL.

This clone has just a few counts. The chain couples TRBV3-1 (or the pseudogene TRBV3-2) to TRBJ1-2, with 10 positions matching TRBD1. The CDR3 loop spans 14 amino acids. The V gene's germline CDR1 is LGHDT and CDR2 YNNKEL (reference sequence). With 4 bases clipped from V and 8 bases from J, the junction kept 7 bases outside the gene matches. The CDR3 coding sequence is TGTGCCAGCAGCCCGCGACAGGGGGCGCGGGGCTACACCTTC. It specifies CASSPRQGARGYTF.

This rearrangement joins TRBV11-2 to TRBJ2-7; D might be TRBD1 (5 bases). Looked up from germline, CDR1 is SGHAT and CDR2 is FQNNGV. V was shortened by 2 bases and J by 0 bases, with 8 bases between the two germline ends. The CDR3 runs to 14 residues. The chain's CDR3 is CASSLNRYSYEQYF. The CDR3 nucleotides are TGTGCCAGCAGCTTAAACAGGTACTCCTACGAGCAGTACTTC. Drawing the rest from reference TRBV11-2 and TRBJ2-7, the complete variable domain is EAGVAQSPRYKIIEKRQSVAFWCNPISGHATLYWYQQILGQGPKLLIQFQNNGVVDDSQLPKDRFSAERLKGVDSTLKIQPAKLEDSAVYLCASSLNRYSYEQYFGPGTRLTVT.

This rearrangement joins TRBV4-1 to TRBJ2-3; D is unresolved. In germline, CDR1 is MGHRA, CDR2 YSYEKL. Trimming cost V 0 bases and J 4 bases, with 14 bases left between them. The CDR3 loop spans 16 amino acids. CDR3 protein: CASSQDRKSFADTQYF. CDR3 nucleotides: TGCGCCAGCAGCCAAGATCGTAAGAGTTTCGCAGATACGCAGTATTTT.

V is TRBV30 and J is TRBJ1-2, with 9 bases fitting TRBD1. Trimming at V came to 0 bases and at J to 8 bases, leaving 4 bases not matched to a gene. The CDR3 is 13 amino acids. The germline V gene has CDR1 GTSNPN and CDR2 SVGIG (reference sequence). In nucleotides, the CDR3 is TGTGCCTGGAGTGTCCGGACAGGGGACGGCTACACCTTC. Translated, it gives CAWSVRTGDGYTF.

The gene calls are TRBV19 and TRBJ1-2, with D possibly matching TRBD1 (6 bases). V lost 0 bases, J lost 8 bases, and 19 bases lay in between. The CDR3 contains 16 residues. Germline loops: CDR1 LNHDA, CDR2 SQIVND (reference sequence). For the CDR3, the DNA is TGTGCCAGTAGTATAGAACGGCGGGCAGGGGTTGGCGGCTACACCTTC. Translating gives CASSIERRAGVGGYTF.

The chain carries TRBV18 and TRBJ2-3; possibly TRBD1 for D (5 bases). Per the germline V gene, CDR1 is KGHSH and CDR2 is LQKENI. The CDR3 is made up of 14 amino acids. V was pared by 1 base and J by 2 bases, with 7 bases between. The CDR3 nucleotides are TGTGCCAGCTCACCACAAGGGGCCACAGATACGCAGTATTTT. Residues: CASSPQGATDTQYF.

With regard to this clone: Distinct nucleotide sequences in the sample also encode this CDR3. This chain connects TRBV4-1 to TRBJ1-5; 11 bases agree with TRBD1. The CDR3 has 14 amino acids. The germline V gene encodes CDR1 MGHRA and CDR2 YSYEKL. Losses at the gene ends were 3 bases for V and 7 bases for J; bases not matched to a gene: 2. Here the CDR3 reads CASSQGQGDQPQHF. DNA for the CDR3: TGCGCCAGCAGCCAGGGACAGGGGGACCAGCCCCAGCATTTT.

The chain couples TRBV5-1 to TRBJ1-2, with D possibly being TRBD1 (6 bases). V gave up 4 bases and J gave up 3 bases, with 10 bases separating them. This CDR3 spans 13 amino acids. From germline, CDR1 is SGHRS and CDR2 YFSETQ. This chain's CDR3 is CASSPGVDYGYTF. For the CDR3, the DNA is TGCGCCAGCAGCCCAGGGGTTGACTATGGCTACACCTTC. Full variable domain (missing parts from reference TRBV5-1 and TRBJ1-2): KAGVTQTPRYLIKTRGQQVTLSCSPISGHRSVSWYQQTPGQGLQFLFEYFSETQRNKGNFPGRFSGRQFSNSRSEMNVSTLELGDSALYLCASSPGVDYGYTFGSGTRLTVV.

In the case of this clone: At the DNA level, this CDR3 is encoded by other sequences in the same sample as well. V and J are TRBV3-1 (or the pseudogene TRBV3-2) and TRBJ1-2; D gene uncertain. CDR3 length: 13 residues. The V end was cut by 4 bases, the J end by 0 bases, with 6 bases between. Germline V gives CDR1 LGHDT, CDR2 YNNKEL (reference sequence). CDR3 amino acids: CASSPDTNYGYTF. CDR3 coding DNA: TGTGCCAGCAGCCCAGATACTAACTATGGCTACACCTTC.

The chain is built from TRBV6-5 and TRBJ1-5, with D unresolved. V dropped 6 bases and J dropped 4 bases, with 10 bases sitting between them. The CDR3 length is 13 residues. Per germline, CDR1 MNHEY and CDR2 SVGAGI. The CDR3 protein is CASSTGRNQPQHF. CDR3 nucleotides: TGTGCCAGCAGCACCGGTCGGAATCAGCCCCAGCATTTT.

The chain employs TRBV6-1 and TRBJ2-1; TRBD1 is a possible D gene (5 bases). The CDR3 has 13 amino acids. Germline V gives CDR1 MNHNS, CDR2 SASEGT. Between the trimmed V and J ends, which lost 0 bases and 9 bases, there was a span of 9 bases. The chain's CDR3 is CASSEARAAEQFF. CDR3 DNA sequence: TGTGCCAGCAGTGAAGCCAGGGCAGCTGAGCAGTTCTTC.

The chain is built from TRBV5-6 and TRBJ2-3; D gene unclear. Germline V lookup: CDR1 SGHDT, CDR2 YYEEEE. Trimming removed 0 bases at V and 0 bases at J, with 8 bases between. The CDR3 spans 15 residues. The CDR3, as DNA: TGTGCCAGCAGCTTGGATCAGACTAGCACAGATACGCAGTATTTT. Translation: CASSLDQTSTDTQYF.

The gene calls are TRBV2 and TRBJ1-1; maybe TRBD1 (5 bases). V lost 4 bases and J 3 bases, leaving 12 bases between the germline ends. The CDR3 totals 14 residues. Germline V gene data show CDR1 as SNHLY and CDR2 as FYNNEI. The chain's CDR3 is CASSVGRVDTEAFF. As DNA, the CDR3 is TGTGCCAGCAGTGTTGGCAGGGTGGACACTGAAGCTTTCTTT.